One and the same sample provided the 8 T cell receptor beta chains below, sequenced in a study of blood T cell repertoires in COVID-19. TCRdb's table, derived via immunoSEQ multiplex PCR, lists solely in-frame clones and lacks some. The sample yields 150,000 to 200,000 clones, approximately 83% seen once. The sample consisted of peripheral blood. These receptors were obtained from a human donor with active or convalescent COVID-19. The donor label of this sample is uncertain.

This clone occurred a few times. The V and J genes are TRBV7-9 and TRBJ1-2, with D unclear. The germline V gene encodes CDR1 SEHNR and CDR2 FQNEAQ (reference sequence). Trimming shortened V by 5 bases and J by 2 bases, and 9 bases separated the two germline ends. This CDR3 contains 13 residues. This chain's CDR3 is CASSTTENYGYTF. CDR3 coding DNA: TGTGCCAGCAGCACAACAGAGAACTATGGCTACACCTTC. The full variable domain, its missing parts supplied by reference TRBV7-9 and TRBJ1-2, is DTGVSQNPRHKITKRGQNVTFRCDPISEHNRLYWYRQTLGQGPEFLTYFQNEAQLEKSRLLSDRFSAERPKGSFSTLEIQRTEQGDSAMYLCASSTTENYGYTFGSGTRLTVV.

DNA for the CDR3: TGTGCCAGCAGTTCAGGACAGACGAACACCGGGGAGCTGTTTTTT. The encoded protein is CASSSGQTNTGELFF. This rearrangement joins TRBV27 to TRBJ2-2, with D perhaps matching TRBD1 (6 bases). Germline V lookup: CDR1 MNHEY, CDR2 SMNVEV (reference sequence). V lost 4 bases to trimming and J lost 0 bases, with 9 bases between them. This CDR3 spans 15 amino acids.

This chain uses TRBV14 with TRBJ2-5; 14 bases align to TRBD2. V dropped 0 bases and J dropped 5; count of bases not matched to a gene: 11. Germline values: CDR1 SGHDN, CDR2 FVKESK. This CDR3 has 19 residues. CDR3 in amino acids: CASSQEPGLAGEHLETQYF. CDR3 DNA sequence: TGTGCCAGCAGCCAAGAACCGGGACTAGCGGGGGAGCACCTGGAGACCCAGTACTTC. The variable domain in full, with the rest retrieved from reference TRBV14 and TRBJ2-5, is EAGVTQFPSHSVIEKGQTVTLRCDPISGHDNLYWYRRVMGKEIKFLLHFVKESKQDESGMPNNRFLAERTGGTYSTLKVQPAELEDSGVYFCASSQEPGLAGEHLETQYFGPGTRLLVL.

The CDR3 is CAWKDRGGNEKLFF. CDR3 bases: TGTGCCTGGAAAGACAGGGGCGGCAATGAAAAACTGTTTTTT. The chain joins TRBV30 to TRBJ1-4, with TRBD1 matching 8 bases. The V and J ends lost 4 bases and 5 bases, in that order; junction bases with no gene match: 6. Germline V lookup: CDR1 GTSNPN, CDR2 SVGIG (reference sequence). This CDR3 has 14 residues. Drawing the rest from reference TRBV30 and TRBJ1-4, the complete variable domain is SQTIHQWPATLVQPVGSPLSLECTVEGTSNPNLYWYRQAAGRGLQLLFYSVGIGQISSEVPQNLSASRPQDRQFILSSKKLLLSDSGFYLCAWKDRGGNEKLFFGSGTQLSVL.

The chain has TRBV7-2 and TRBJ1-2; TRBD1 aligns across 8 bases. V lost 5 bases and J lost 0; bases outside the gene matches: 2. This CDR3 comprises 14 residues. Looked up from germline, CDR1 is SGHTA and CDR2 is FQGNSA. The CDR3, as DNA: TGTGCCAGCAGCCAGGGACAGGCTAACTATGGCTACACCTTC. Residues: CASSQGQANYGYTF.

CDR3 nucleotides: TGTGCCTGGGCTCTAACTAACTACAATGAGCAGTTCTTC. Its protein product is CAWALTNYNEQFF. The rearrangement joins TRBV30 to TRBJ2-1; D is uncertain. V dropped 5 bases and J dropped 3 bases, with 11 bases sitting between them. Germline V lookup: CDR1 GTSNPN, CDR2 SVGIG (reference sequence). The CDR3 extends over 13 amino acids.

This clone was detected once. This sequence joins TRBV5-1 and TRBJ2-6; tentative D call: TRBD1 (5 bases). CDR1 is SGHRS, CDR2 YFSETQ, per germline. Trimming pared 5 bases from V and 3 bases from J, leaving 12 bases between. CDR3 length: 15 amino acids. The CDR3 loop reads CASRVGVSGANVLTF. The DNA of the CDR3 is TGCGCCAGCAGAGTAGGGGTTAGTGGGGCCAACGTCCTGACTTTC.

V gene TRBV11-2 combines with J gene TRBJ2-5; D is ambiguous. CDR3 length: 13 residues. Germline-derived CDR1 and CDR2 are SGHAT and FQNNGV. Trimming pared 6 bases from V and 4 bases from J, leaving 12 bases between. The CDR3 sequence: CASRQTVGETQYF. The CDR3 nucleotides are TGTGCCAGCAGGCAAACAGTGGGAGAGACCCAGTACTTC. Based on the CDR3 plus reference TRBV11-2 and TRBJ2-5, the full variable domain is EAGVAQSPRYKIIEKRQSVAFWCNPISGHATLYWYQQILGQGPKLLIQFQNNGVVDDSQLPKDRFSAERLKGVDSTLKIQPAKLEDSAVYLCASRQTVGETQYFGPGTRLLVL.